Listed here is a single T cell receptor (beta chain). The PCR made use of 60 Vbeta and 13 Jbeta primers. Sequencing was performed with immunoSEQ multiplex PCR; in TCRdb, only in-frame clones are kept and a portion is missing. This sample yields some 190,000 clones, of which around 83% are seen a single time; about 1% belongs to the top ten. The source of the sample is a study of cytomegalovirus exposure and HLA in healthy donors. The receptor was isolated from a woman between 35 and 50 years old in good health and CMV-seronegative. The sample comprised PBMCs.

CDR3 sequence (DNA): TGTGCCAGCACGCCTCGGGGAGACGAGCAGTTCTTC. Encoded protein: CASTPRGDEQFF. The rearrangement uses TRBV7-2 and TRBJ2-1, with D possibly being TRBD2 (5 bases). Germline CDR1 SGHTA, CDR2 FQGNSA. The CDR3 covers 12 residues. V was shortened by 7 bases and J by 10 bases, with 14 bases between the two germline ends. Full variable domain (rest looked up from reference TRBV7-2 and TRBJ2-1): GAGVSQSPSNKVTEKGKDVELRCDPISGHTALYWYRQSLGQGLEFLIYFQGNSAPDKSGLPSDRFSAERTGGSVSTLTIQRTQQEDSAVYLCASTPRGDEQFFGPGTRLTVL.